This is a list of T cell receptor beta chains from one sample in a study of early T cells in non-severe SARS-CoV-2 infection. TCRdb re-derived calls from the 5' RACE reads in MiXCR, one entry per CDR3 protein. In the table there are tens of thousands of distinct CDR3 sequences, 5.8% of which are singletons. Sequenced: whole blood. The receptor set was obtained from an adult who was a healthcare worker with PCR-confirmed SARS-CoV-2 infection or an uninfected control (not recorded which). CDR3s include the opening cysteine and the closing phenylalanine or tryptophan. The D gene is left open where the match is weak. Not every row has a clone size; where given, it reads once, few, many or a size class.

j_call: TRBJ2-3
clone_size: many
cdr3_length: 14
d_call: -
v_call: TRBV6-5
cdr3_nt: TGTGCCAGCAGTCCCCGGGCCTGGGCAGATACGCAGTATTTT
cdr3_aa: CASSPRAWADTQYF

j_call: TRBJ1-1
clone_size: many
cdr3_length: 14
d_call: -
v_call: TRBV7-3
cdr3_nt: TGTGCCAGCAGCCCATTAGGGGGGCCCAAAGAAGCTTTCTTT
cdr3_aa: CASSPLGGPKEAFF

j_call: TRBJ2-7
clone_size: many
cdr3_length: 12
d_call: -
v_call: TRBV13
cdr3_nt: TGTGCCAGCAGCTTGGGGAGGTACGAGCAGTACTTC
cdr3_aa: CASSLGRYEQYF

j_call: TRBJ2-3
clone_size: many
cdr3_length: 14
d_call: TRBD2
v_call: TRBV19
cdr3_nt: TGTGCCAGTAGTCCCTCCCCAAGACTAGCGGGAGGTGAATTT
cdr3_aa: CASSPSPRLAGGEF

j_call: TRBJ2-7
clone_size: many
cdr3_length: 14
d_call: -
v_call: TRBV6-1
cdr3_nt: TGTGCCAGCAGTTCCCGGGACCTAACCTACGAGCGGTACTTC
cdr3_aa: CASSSRDLTYERYF

j_call: TRBJ2-3
clone_size: many
cdr3_length: 16
d_call: -
v_call: TRBV3-1
cdr3_nt: TGTGCCAGCAGCCAAGCCGGCAGGGGCCGAACAGATACGCAGTATTTT
cdr3_aa: CASSQAGRGRTDTQYF

j_call: TRBJ1-6
clone_size: -
cdr3_length: 16
d_call: TRBD1
v_call: TRBV4-3
cdr3_nt: TGCGCCAGCAGCCAATCTCCCAGGGGGATATTGGCCCCCCTCCACTTT
cdr3_aa: CASSQSPRGILAPLHF

j_call: TRBJ2-3
clone_size: many
cdr3_length: 13
d_call: -
v_call: TRBV7-8
cdr3_nt: TGTGCCAGCAGCTTAGTCCCCCGCGATACGCAGTATTTT
cdr3_aa: CASSLVPRDTQYF

j_call: TRBJ2-3
clone_size: many
cdr3_length: 15
d_call: TRBD2
v_call: TRBV12-3/TRBV12-4
cdr3_nt: TGTGCCAGCAGTCCTATAGCGGGCCGCACAGATACGCAGTATTTT
cdr3_aa: CASSPIAGRTDTQYF

j_call: TRBJ2-5
clone_size: many
cdr3_length: 12
d_call: -
v_call: TRBV24-1
cdr3_nt: TGTGCCACCAGCCCAGGGACCGAGACCCAGTACTTC
cdr3_aa: CATSPGTETQYF

j_call: TRBJ1-2
clone_size: many
cdr3_length: 13
d_call: -
v_call: TRBV13
cdr3_nt: TGTGCCAGCAGCTTAGGGAAGTCCTATGGCTACACCTTC
cdr3_aa: CASSLGKSYGYTF